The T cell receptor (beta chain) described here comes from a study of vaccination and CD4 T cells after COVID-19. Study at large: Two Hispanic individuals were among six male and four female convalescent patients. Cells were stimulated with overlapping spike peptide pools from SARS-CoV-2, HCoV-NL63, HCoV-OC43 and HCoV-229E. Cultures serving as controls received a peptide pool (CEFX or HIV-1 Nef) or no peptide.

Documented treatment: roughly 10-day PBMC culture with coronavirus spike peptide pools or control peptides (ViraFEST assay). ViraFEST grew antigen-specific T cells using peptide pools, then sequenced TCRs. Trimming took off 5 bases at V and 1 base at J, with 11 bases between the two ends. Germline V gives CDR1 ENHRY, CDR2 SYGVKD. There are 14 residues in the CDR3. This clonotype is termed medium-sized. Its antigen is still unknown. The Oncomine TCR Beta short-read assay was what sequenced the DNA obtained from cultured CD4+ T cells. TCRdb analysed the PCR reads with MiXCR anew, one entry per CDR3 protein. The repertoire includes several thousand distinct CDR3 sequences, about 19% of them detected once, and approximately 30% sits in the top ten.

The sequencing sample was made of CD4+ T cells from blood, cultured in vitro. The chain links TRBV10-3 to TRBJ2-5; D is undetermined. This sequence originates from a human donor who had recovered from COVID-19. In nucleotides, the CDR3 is TGTGCCATCAGTTCTGACATTCTCCAAGAGACCCAGTACTTC. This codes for CAISSDILQETQYF.